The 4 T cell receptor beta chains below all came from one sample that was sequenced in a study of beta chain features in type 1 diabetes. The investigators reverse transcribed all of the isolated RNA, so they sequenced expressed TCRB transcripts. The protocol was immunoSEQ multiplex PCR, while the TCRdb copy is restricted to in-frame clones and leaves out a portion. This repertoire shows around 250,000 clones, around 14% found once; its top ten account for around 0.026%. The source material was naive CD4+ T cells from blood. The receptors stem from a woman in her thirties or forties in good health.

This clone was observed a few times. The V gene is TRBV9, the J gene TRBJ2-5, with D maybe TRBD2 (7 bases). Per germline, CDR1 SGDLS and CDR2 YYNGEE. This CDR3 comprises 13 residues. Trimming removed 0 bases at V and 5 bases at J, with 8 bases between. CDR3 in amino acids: CASSVEGGETQYF. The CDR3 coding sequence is TGTGCCAGCAGCGTAGAGGGGGGGGAGACCCAGTACTTC.

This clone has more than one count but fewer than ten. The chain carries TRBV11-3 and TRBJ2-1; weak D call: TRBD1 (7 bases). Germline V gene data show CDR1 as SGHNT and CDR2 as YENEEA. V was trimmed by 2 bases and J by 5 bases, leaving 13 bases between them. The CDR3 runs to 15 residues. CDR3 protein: CASSLLRDSDNEQFF. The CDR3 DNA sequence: TGTGCCAGCAGCTTACTGCGGGACAGCGACAATGAGCAGTTCTTC.

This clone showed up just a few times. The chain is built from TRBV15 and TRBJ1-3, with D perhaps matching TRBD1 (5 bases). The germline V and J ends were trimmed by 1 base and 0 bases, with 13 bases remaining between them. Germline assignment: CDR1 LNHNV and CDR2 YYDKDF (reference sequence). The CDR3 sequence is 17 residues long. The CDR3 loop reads CATSRVVGGGSGNTIYF. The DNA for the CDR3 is TGTGCCACCAGCAGAGTGGTTGGCGGGGGCTCTGGAAACACCATATATTTT. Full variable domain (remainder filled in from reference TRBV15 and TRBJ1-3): DAMVIQNPRYQVTQFGKPVTLSCSQTLNHNVMYWYQQKSSQAPKLLFHYYDKDFNNEADTPDNFQSRRPNTSFCFLDIRSPGLGDTAMYLCATSRVVGGGSGNTIYFGEGSWLTVV.

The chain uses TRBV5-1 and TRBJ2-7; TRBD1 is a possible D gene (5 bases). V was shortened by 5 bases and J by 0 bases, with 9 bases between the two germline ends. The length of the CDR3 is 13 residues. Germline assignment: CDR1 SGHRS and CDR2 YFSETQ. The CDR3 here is CASRETVSYEQYF. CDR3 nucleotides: TGCGCCAGCAGGGAGACAGTCTCCTACGAGCAGTACTTC.